This T cell receptor beta chain was found in a study of T cells in severe cutaneous drug reactions (dated by TCRdb to between 2018 and 2021). Study-wide context: Patients were recruited between about 2011 and 2018 from Taiwan, Thailand and a European registry network. Blister fluids/cells, PBMC and other biological samples were taken from patients in the acute stage or the recovery stage. Only patients with a probable or definite SJS/TEN or DRESS diagnosis by RegiSCAR criteria were enrolled. The study paired bulk TCR sequencing with single-cell sequencing, quantitative PCR validation, functional assays and transgenic mouse experiments. The culprit drug was assigned using the Naranjo algorithm and the ALDEN drug causality algorithm. The libraries were made with iRepertoire multiplex PCR, and the authors referred to a comparison in which iRepertoire and 5' RACE methods, with or without UMI, captured abundant clonotypes to a similar degree. The study at large found these results: CBZ-SJS/TEN patients showed strongly increased TRBV12-4 usage, with an average of about 32% in blister cells and about 4.5% in PBMC. The authors noted that whether the public TCR generalizes to SJS/TEN caused by other drugs still needs further study. A public TCRbeta CDR3 was found in all seven CBZ-SJS/TEN blister samples (mean around 13%) but was undetectable or scarce in tolerant-control and healthy-donor PBMC.

Library preparation used the iRepertoire multiplex PCR system with TCR subtype-specific primers for both bulk and single-cell sequencing. Bulk TCR beta libraries were generated by multiplex PCR with primers targeting V, D and J gene regions. Roughly 100-550 ng of RNA per sample served as input for bulk TCR library preparation. An Illumina MiSeq was used to sequence the bulk TCR beta amplicons. The study's own analysis went as follows. Quality control steps removed sample misassignments and low-quality sequencing reads. The CDR3 was defined as the amino acids lying between the Y[YFLI]C motif of the V gene and the [FW]GXGT motif of the J segment. The IMGT database was followed for TRBV and TRBJ gene assignments and CDR3 clonotypes. TRBV expression in each sample was normalized to the mean of the same gene in PBMC from 44 healthy donors. TCRdb reprocessed the reads, reporting each CDR3 protein sequence once and no DNA. V and J calls and clone size were set by TCRdb, not the authors. The table of this sample itemizes about 2,700 distinct CDR3 sequences. Roughly 50% of the sample is in the top ten clones.

The donors whose samples were sequenced had carbamazepine-induced Stevens-Johnson syndrome or toxic epidermal necrolysis (CBZ-SJS/TEN). To look for drug-specific clonotypes, next-generation sequencing was used to profile the T cell receptor repertoires of patients with drug-induced severe cutaneous adverse reactions. The RNA was isolated from either blister cells of skin lesions or peripheral blood mononuclear cells. Taken from the germline V gene, the CDR1 and CDR2 loops are MNHGY and SVAAGI. Reading from cysteine to phenylalanine, the CDR3 counts 13 amino acids. Only the protein is on record. Turning to this clonotype: Which antigen it targets is not known.

Sequenced input: cells from a skin blister. Taken with the paper, the label for cell subset or site translates to: unsorted cells from skin lesion blisters. Here the chain combines TRBV6-9 and TRBJ2-1; TCRdb's assignment of TRBD1 cannot be checked, as there is no DNA. This clonotype originated in a human donor with toxic epidermal necrolysis, a severe cutaneous drug reaction. The CDR3 region reads CATPGQNYNEQFF.